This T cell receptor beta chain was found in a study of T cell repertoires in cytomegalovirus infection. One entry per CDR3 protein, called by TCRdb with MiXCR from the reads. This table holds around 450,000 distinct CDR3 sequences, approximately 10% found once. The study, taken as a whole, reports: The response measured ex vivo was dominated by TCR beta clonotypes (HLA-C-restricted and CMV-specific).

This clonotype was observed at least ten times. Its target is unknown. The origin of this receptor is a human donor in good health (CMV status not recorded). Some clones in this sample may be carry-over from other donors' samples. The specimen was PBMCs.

The CDR3 DNA follows: TGCAGCGTTGGGGGGGGTAAAGCCTACAATGAGCAGTTCTTC. Translation: CSVGGGKAYNEQFF. V usage is TRBV29-1 and J usage is TRBJ2-1; TRBD2 aligns across 7 bases. There are 14 residues in the CDR3. The junction had 5 bases not matched to a gene; V was cut back by 4 bases and J by 2 bases. Germline V gene lookup returns CDR1 SQVTM and CDR2 ANQGSEA.